A single TCR beta chain is shown here with its context. In the original analysis: How many nucleated cells were present was estimated from reference gene primer amplification. Clones were read by immunoSEQ multiplex PCR, and TCRdb kept only the in-frame ones, dropping some. The DNA was the basis for D and trimming; V, J and clone size are from that table. The sample consists of about 280,000 clones, about 80% of them appearing once. This CDR3 is built from 15 residues. V lost 0 bases and J lost 0, with 9 bases in between. CDR1 is SGDLS, CDR2 YYNGEE, per germline. The entry originates in a study of blood T cell repertoires in COVID-19. Across the whole study: Sites across the United States, Italy and Spain contributed samples from acute and convalescent COVID-19. The cDNA or gDNA used as material had been derived from T cells, B-cell-depleted T cells, or PBMCs.

Sample: peripheral blood. The chain links TRBV9 to TRBJ1-1, with D hard to call. The receptor's source is a woman aged 45-65 years who had recovered from COVID-19. As DNA, the CDR3 is TGTGCCAGCAGCGTAGAAAGCCGCTTGAACACTGAAGCTTTCTTT. Its protein product is CASSVESRLNTEAFF.